The clone carrying this TCR beta chain was seen a few times. Its antigen is unidentified. This sample is part of a study of type 1 regulatory T cells. The wider study: An in vitro protocol generated T-allo10, a Tr1-enriched, alloantigen-specific CD4 T cell product. Study-wide results and caveats: Compared with non-Tr1 cells, Tr1 cells showed a narrower TCR repertoire.

TCRdb itself ran the reads through MiXCR, one entry per CDR3 protein. This sample carries roughly 71,000 distinct CDR3 sequences, roughly 20% of them seen once, and the ten largest clones take 8.3%. The CDR3 extends over 12 amino acids. Unmatched junction bases numbered 11, after V lost 7 bases and J lost 13 bases. CDR1 DFQATT and CDR2 SNEGSKA come from the germline V gene (reference sequence). The source of this sequence is a human donor in good health. Source material: cultured type 1 regulatory T (Tr1) cells, either the whole culture or a sorted fraction (not recorded which). The V call is TRBV20-1, the J call TRBJ2-1, with 9 positions matching TRBD2. DNA of the CDR3: TGCAGTGTGCGATTAGCGGGAGAAAACCAGTTCTTC. Its protein product is CSVRLAGENQFF.